Below, 30 T cell receptor beta chains from the same sample are listed, as sequenced in a study of blood T cell repertoires in COVID-19. Only in-frame clones appear in the TCRdb table, and some are missing; sequencing was by immunoSEQ multiplex PCR. The sample shows about 58,000 clones, around 76% of them seen only once. Sequenced: peripheral blood. Receptors originate from a human donor in a cohort sampled during active COVID-19.

The chain has TRBV7-2 and TRBJ2-5, with 9 positions matching TRBD1. Per germline, CDR1 SGHTA and CDR2 FQGNSA. CDR3 size: 16 residues. With V trimmed by 1 base and J by 8 bases, 11 bases remained unmatched. The CDR3 DNA is TGTGCCAGCAGCTTAGGACGGGGACAGGGTCAAGGTACCCAGTACTTC. This sequence encodes CASSLGRGQGQGTQYF.

This CDR3 is CSVRLGREKLFF. The CDR3 DNA is TGCAGCGTTCGACTCGGTCGGGAAAAACTGTTTTTT. The chain couples TRBV29-1 to TRBJ1-4; unclear D gene. V lost 5 bases, J lost 8 bases, and 12 bases lay in between. The V gene's germline CDR1 is SQVTM and CDR2 ANQGSEA. The CDR3 is 12 amino acids.

The V gene is TRBV7-2, the J gene TRBJ1-4; maybe TRBD1 (5 bases). There are 15 residues in the CDR3. Deletions cut 6 bases from V and 7 bases from J, with 18 bases between. Germline CDR1 SGHTA, CDR2 FQGNSA. CDR3 sequence: CASSPRAGGGEKLFF. CDR3 nucleotide sequence: TGTGCCAGCAGTCCTCGCGCGGGGGGTGGTGAAAAACTGTTTTTT. Supplemented by reference TRBV7-2 and TRBJ1-4, the full variable domain reads GAGVSQSPSNKVTEKGKDVELRCDPISGHTALYWYRQSLGQGLEFLIYFQGNSAPDKSGLPSDRFSAERTGGSVSTLTIQRTQQEDSAVYLCASSPRAGGGEKLFFGSGTQLSVL.

The sample holds one count of this clone. The CDR3 sequence is CASSLQGVATNEKLFF. CDR3 DNA sequence: TGTGCCAGCAGCCTCCAGGGGGTCGCAACTAATGAAAAACTGTTTTTT. This chain connects TRBV11-3 to TRBJ1-4, with 7 bases lining up with TRBD1. V lost 5 bases, J lost 0 bases, and 6 bases stayed unmatched. This CDR3 region has 16 residues. The germline CDR1 and CDR2 sequences are SGHNT and YENEEA.

The chain links TRBV9 to TRBJ1-4, with D perhaps matching TRBD1 (6 bases). The CDR3 is 15 amino acids. The germline V gene encodes CDR1 SGDLS and CDR2 YYNGEE. Trimming stripped 4 bases from V and 6 bases from J, with 16 bases between. The DNA of the CDR3 is TGTGCCAGCAGCCCCGCACAGGGAGGGGATGAAAAACTGTTTTTT. Protein sequence: CASSPAQGGDEKLFF.

The chain combines TRBV6-1 with TRBJ1-2; D gene ambiguous. V lost 1 base to trimming and J lost 4 bases, with 7 bases between them. Germline V gives CDR1 MNHNS, CDR2 SASEGT. CDR3 length: 13 amino acids. The CDR3 loop is CASSEGGAYGYTF. The CDR3 nucleotides read TGTGCCAGCAGTGAAGGGGGAGCCTATGGCTACACCTTC.

The V call is TRBV19, the J call TRBJ2-7; a weak D match, TRBD2 (6 bases). CDR1 and CDR2 (germline): LNHDA, SQIVND (reference sequence). The germline V and J ends were trimmed by 3 bases and 3 bases, with 9 bases remaining between them. CDR3 length equals 13 residues. CDR3 residues: CASSIPGGYEQYF. CDR3 DNA sequence: TGTGCCAGTAGTATTCCCGGGGGCTACGAGCAGTACTTC.

The chain recombines TRBV18 with TRBJ2-7; 7 bases are shared with TRBD2. In germline, CDR1 is KGHSH, CDR2 LQKENI. The CDR3 totals 15 residues. V shed 2 bases, J shed 1 base, and the junction held 5 bases outside the gene matches. CDR3 amino acids: CASSPESGISYEQYF. CDR3 DNA: TGTGCCAGCTCACCAGAGAGCGGGATTTCCTACGAGCAGTACTTC.

The chain links TRBV24-1 to TRBJ2-5; a weak D match, TRBD2 (7 bases). Germline lookup yields CDR1 KGHDR and CDR2 SFDVKD. CDR3 length: 16 amino acids. Trimming removed 3 bases at V and 2 bases at J, with 15 bases between. This CDR3 is CATSDRGGDIQETQYF. In DNA form, the CDR3 reads TGTGCCACCAGTGATAGAGGGGGGGACATACAAGAGACCCAGTACTTC.

This clone was recorded only once. This chain joins TRBV2 and TRBJ1-5; D remains unclear. Germline lookup yields CDR1 SNHLY and CDR2 FYNNEI. Trimming stripped 3 bases from V and 6 bases from J, with 12 bases between. The CDR3 sequence is 14 residues long. The CDR3 DNA is TGTGCCAGCAGTGACTCTTATTCGGGTCAGCCCCAGCATTTT. Its translation: CASSDSYSGQPQHF.

This clone occurred a few times. As DNA, the CDR3 is TGTGCCAGCAGTTACTCGACCGGGGGTTTTGAAGCTTTCTTT. It specifies CASSYSTGGFEAFF. The chain carries TRBV6-2 or TRBV6-3 and TRBJ1-1; TRBD1 might be the D (5 bases). This CDR3 is built from 14 residues. Germline CDR1 MNHEY, CDR2 SVGEGT. The germline V and J ends were trimmed by 0 bases and 7 bases, with 12 bases remaining between them.

The rearrangement links TRBV28 to TRBJ1-2; D is perhaps TRBD1 (5 bases). Germline CDR1 is MDHEN and CDR2 is SYDVKM. The CDR3 has 14 amino acids. V lost 5 bases, J lost 4 bases, and 14 bases lay in between. CDR3: CASSRGKTAYGYTF. In DNA form, the CDR3 reads TGTGCCAGCAGTCGGGGGAAGACGGCCTATGGCTACACCTTC.

The V gene is TRBV2, the J gene TRBJ2-7, with 7 positions matching TRBD1. This CDR3 is built from 14 residues. Germline CDR1 is SNHLY and CDR2 is FYNNEI. The ends lost 8 bases at V and 2 bases at J; junction bases unmatched: 9. Here the CDR3 reads CASAGTDLTYEQYF. The CDR3 bases are TGTGCCAGCGCAGGGACAGATCTTACCTACGAGCAGTACTTC. Together with reference TRBV2 and TRBJ2-7, the CDR3 gives the full variable domain: EPEVTQTPSHQVTQMGQEVILRCVPISNHLYFYWYRQILGQKVEFLVSFYNNEISEKSEIFDDQFSVERPDGSNFTLKIRSTKLEDSAMYFCASAGTDLTYEQYFGPGTRLTVT.

The V gene is TRBV5-1, the J gene TRBJ2-2, with 10 bases lining up with TRBD1. The CDR3 totals 16 residues. V lost 4 bases to trimming and J lost 3 bases; unmatched junction nucleotides: 6. The germline CDR1 and CDR2 sequences are SGHRS and YFSETQ. Here the CDR3 reads CASSVTGGTYTGELFF. CDR3 in DNA: TGCGCCAGCAGCGTGACAGGGGGCACATACACCGGGGAGCTGTTTTTT.

V gene TRBV28 combines with J gene TRBJ1-5, with D perhaps matching TRBD1 (6 bases). The germline CDR1 and CDR2 sequences are MDHEN and SYDVKM. The CDR3 consists of 16 residues. Trimming removed 2 bases at V and 2 bases at J, with 13 bases between. The chain's CDR3 is CASSLTGSIGNQPQHF. The CDR3 region has the DNA TGTGCCAGCAGTTTAACAGGGTCTATTGGCAATCAGCCCCAGCATTTT.

The chain employs TRBV6-1 and TRBJ2-7, with no clear D. This CDR3 spans 15 amino acids. Deletions cut 2 bases from V and 2 bases from J, with 13 bases between. Looked up from germline, CDR1 is MNHNS and CDR2 is SASEGT. The CDR3 coding sequence is TGTGCCAGCAGTGAATCTAACCTAGGCCCCTACGAGCAGTACTTC. Translated, it gives CASSESNLGPYEQYF.

The chain employs TRBV27 and TRBJ1-6; TRBD1 agrees at 8 bases. Germline V gene lookup returns CDR1 MNHEY and CDR2 SMNVEV (reference sequence). Losses at the gene ends were 6 bases for V and 11 bases for J; bases not matched to a gene: 15. The CDR3 sequence is 16 residues long. The CDR3 region has the DNA TGTGCCAGCAGCCCCATCAGGACAGGGAGATTCGCACCCCTCCACTTT. Its protein is CASSPIRTGRFAPLHF.

This CDR3 is CASSTGTGSAVNTEAFF. CDR3 bases: TGTGCCAGTAGTACCGGGACAGGGTCCGCCGTGAACACTGAAGCTTTCTTT. The V gene is TRBV19, the J gene TRBJ1-1; 9 bases agree with TRBD1. CDR1 is LNHDA, CDR2 SQIVND, per germline (reference sequence). The length of the CDR3 is 17 residues. V shed 4 bases, J shed 0 bases, and the junction held 9 bases outside the gene matches.

The chain links TRBV29-1 to TRBJ2-1; tentatively, D is TRBD1 (6 bases). Germline CDR1 is SQVTM and CDR2 is ANQGSEA. The CDR3 loop spans 11 amino acids. Trimming left V 6 bases short and J 10 bases short, with 13 bases between. CDR3 DNA: TGCAGCGTGGCCCCCGGGACAGAGCAGTTCTTC. Translation gives CSVAPGTEQFF.

The chain has TRBV27 and TRBJ2-7, with 8 bases identical to TRBD1. Per the germline V gene, CDR1 is MNHEY and CDR2 is SMNVEV (reference sequence). The CDR3 runs 15 residues. After removal of 7 bases from V and 3 bases from J, the junction contained 11 bases not matched to a gene. In nucleotides, the CDR3 is TGTGCCAGCAATAAGAAACAGGGGGACTTCTACGAGCAGTACTTC. This encodes CASNKKQGDFYEQYF.

This clone has a handful of counts. The CDR3 DNA sequence: TGTGCCAGCAGCCCATTAGCGGGGGGTCGTTCCTACGAGCAGTACTTC. This codes for CASSPLAGGRSYEQYF. The chain uses TRBV7-6 and TRBJ2-7, with 10 bases matching TRBD2. Trimming removed 5 bases from V and 1 base from J; junction bases left unmatched: 8. The germline CDR1 and CDR2 sequences are SGHVS and FNYEAQ. CDR3 length equals 16 residues.

This clone was seen only a few times. In DNA, the CDR3 is TGTGCCAGCAGCTTAGGAGGGCCCACTGAAGCTTTCTTT. Protein sequence: CASSLGGPTEAFF. The chain carries TRBV7-2 and TRBJ1-1; no clear D. This CDR3 is built from 13 residues. Germline CDR1 reads SGHTA; CDR2 reads FQGNSA. Trimming took 1 base from V and 4 from J, leaving 7 bases between them.

The rearrangement uses TRBV6-5 and TRBJ2-1, with 8 bases aligning to TRBD2. V gave up 7 bases and J gave up 2 bases; unmatched junction bases: 4. This CDR3 has 14 amino acids. The V gene's germline CDR1 is MNHEY and CDR2 SVGAGI. CDR3 protein: CASTGGGTYNEQFF. Here the CDR3 DNA reads TGTGCCAGCACCGGGGGGGGGACCTACAATGAGCAGTTCTTC.

The chain employs TRBV5-6 and TRBJ1-5, with D uncertain. The CDR3 sequence is 13 residues long. V lost 3 bases to trimming and J lost 7 bases, with 11 bases between them. From germline, CDR1 is SGHDT and CDR2 YYEEEE. The CDR3 nucleotides are TGTGCCAGCAGCTCCTTCACGGGGCAGCCCCAGCATTTT. This codes for CASSSFTGQPQHF.

This chain connects TRBV4-1 to TRBJ1-2, with 9 positions matching TRBD1. The V segment lost 1 base and the J segment 6 bases; nucleotides outside the gene matches: 9. CDR1 is MGHRA, CDR2 YSYEKL, per germline. This CDR3 is built from 16 residues. The CDR3 loop reads CASSQGYRGQLNGYTF. The CDR3, as DNA: TGCGCCAGCAGCCAAGGGTACAGGGGGCAACTTAATGGCTACACCTTC.

The chain employs TRBV5-6 and TRBJ1-1, with TRBD1 as a possible D gene (6 bases). Deletions cut 1 base from V and 5 bases from J, with 9 bases between. Germline-derived CDR1 and CDR2 are SGHDT and YYEEEE. This CDR3 has 13 residues. DNA for the CDR3: TGTGCCAGCAGCTTGATACAGGGTACTGAAGCTTTCTTT. Protein sequence: CASSLIQGTEAFF.

The chain is built from TRBV12-3 or TRBV12-4 and TRBJ1-5, with D unclear. V lost 6 bases and J lost 4, with 7 bases in between. The CDR3 sequence is 12 residues long. The CDR3 protein is CASRDINQPQHF. In DNA form, the CDR3 reads TGTGCCAGCAGAGACATTAATCAGCCCCAGCATTTT.

The chain has TRBV12-3 or TRBV12-4 and TRBJ2-5; tentatively, D is TRBD2 (5 bases). Trimming shortened V by 5 bases and J by 5 bases, and 12 bases separated the two germline ends. CDR3 length equals 13 residues. CDR3 sequence: CASSPRVRETQYF. The CDR3 nucleotides read TGTGCCAGCAGTCCGAGGGTTCGCGAGACCCAGTACTTC.

The chain is built from TRBV18 and TRBJ1-5; TRBD1 matches 8 bases. This CDR3 is built from 16 residues. Germline V gene lookup returns CDR1 KGHSH and CDR2 LQKENI. With V trimmed by 4 bases and J by 0 bases, 5 bases remained unmatched. The CDR3, as DNA: TGTGCCAGCTCACGCGGACAGGGTGATAGCAATCAGCCCCAGCATTTT. Amino acid sequence: CASSRGQGDSNQPQHF.

The chain combines TRBV9 with TRBJ2-7; D perhaps matches TRBD1 (5 bases). The V and J ends lost 2 bases and 3 bases respectively, with 9 bases between them. CDR1 is SGDLS, CDR2 YYNGEE, per germline. The CDR3 is made up of 13 amino acids. DNA for the CDR3: TGTGCCAGCAGCGTTCATCAGGGCTACGAGCAGTACTTC. This gives the protein CASSVHQGYEQYF.